This T cell receptor beta chain was retrieved from a study of blood T cells in healthy people across ages. Germline V gene sequence: CDR1 LGHDT, CDR2 YNNKEL (reference sequence). CDR3 length: 13 residues. This clonotype was counted between two and nine times. A second PCR of 7 to 11 cycles used a sample-barcoded 5' primer and a J-beta primer mix. TCRdb reprocessed the 5' RACE reads via MiXCR and lists one record per CDR3 protein. The sample holds 1.5 million to 2 million distinct CDR3 sequences, 28% seen once. The chain employs TRBV3-1 and TRBJ2-5; maybe TRBD2 (5 bases). Gene TRBJ2-7 matches the end of the DNA better, so the J call may be wrong. The origin of this receptor is a woman in her twenties or thirties in good health. Sequencing was performed on blood. The CDR3 nucleotides are TGTGCCAGCAGCGAGTGGCGGGTTTCCGAGCAGTACTTC. Amino acid sequence: CASSEWRVSEQYF.